Each of the 14 T cell receptor beta chains below was sequenced from the same sample in a study of cytomegalovirus exposure and HLA in healthy donors. The method was immunoSEQ multiplex PCR; TCRdb's version includes in-frame clones alone and lacks a portion of them. Of more than 130,000 clones listed, 70% to 90% are singletons. The sequenced material came from PBMCs. These receptors all come from a woman younger than 35 in good health and CMV-seropositive.

A few counts support this clone. The chain recombines TRBV5-1 with TRBJ2-2, with 8 positions matching TRBD2. V trimming: 4 bases; J trimming: 0 bases; junction bases outside the gene matches: 5. This CDR3 spans 16 amino acids. Germline V lookup: CDR1 SGHRS, CDR2 YFSETQ. CDR3 residues: CASSPTSGANTGELFF. DNA for the CDR3: TGCGCCAGCAGCCCCACTAGCGGAGCGAACACCGGGGAGCTGTTTTTT. Complete variable domain (other parts from reference TRBV5-1 and TRBJ2-2): KAGVTQTPRYLIKTRGQQVTLSCSPISGHRSVSWYQQTPGQGLQFLFEYFSETQRNKGNFPGRFSGRQFSNSRSEMNVSTLELGDSALYLCASSPTSGANTGELFFGEGSRLTVL.

V is TRBV13 and J is TRBJ2-1; D possibly corresponds to TRBD2 (6 bases). CDR3 length: 19 residues. With 5 bases removed from V and 4 bases from J, the gap between germline ends came to 27 bases. The germline gives CDR1 PRHDT, CDR2 FYEKMQ (reference sequence). CDR3: CASSKVGGSGLSLYNEQFF. The CDR3 coding sequence is TGTGCCAGCAGCAAAGTGGGGGGTTCAGGGTTAAGTTTGTACAATGAGCAGTTCTTC.

The rearrangement joins TRBV18 to TRBJ1-6, with D perhaps matching TRBD1 (5 bases). The CDR3 spans 14 residues. The V gene's germline CDR1 is KGHSH and CDR2 LQKENI. V was pared by 3 bases and J by 7 bases, with 10 bases between. The CDR3 region is CASSPGLGNSPLHF. CDR3 DNA sequence: TGTGCCAGCTCACCGGGGCTCGGAAATTCACCCCTCCACTTT.

The rearrangement links TRBV10-3 to TRBJ1-1; D is unresolved. The CDR3 sequence is 12 residues long. The germline CDR1 and CDR2 sequences are ENHRY and SYGVKD. Trimming removed 5 bases at V and 3 bases at J, with 7 bases between. The CDR3 reads CAISPTDTEAFF. The CDR3 nucleotides are TGTGCCATCAGTCCAACAGACACTGAAGCTTTCTTT.

The gene calls are TRBV5-4 and TRBJ1-1, with TRBD1 identical over 7 bases. Germline-derived CDR1 and CDR2 are SGHNT and YYREEE (reference sequence). V lost 1 base, J lost 3 bases, and 6 bases stayed unmatched. The CDR3 runs to 15 residues. The CDR3 DNA sequence: TGTGCCAGCAGCTTGTTCCGGGACAGCGACACTGAAGCTTTCTTT. This gives the protein CASSLFRDSDTEAFF.

The chain links TRBV28 to TRBJ2-7, with D maybe TRBD2 (6 bases). The CDR3 is made up of 17 amino acids. Germline values: CDR1 MDHEN, CDR2 SYDVKM. Trimming left V 4 bases short and J 7 bases short, with 26 bases between. The CDR3 here is CASSSAWRVGLIGEQYF. The CDR3 bases are TGTGCCAGCAGTTCCGCGTGGAGGGTGGGGCTAATTGGGGAGCAGTACTTC.

The chain uses TRBV9 and TRBJ2-3, with TRBD2 matching 14 bases. The CDR3 totals 16 residues. Unmatched junction bases numbered 7, after V lost 0 bases and J lost 10 bases. CDR1 is SGDLS, CDR2 YYNGEE, per germline. Written as DNA, the CDR3 is TGTGCCAGCAGCGTAGCTGGGACTAGCGGGAGTTTCCCGCAGTATTTT. Translating gives CASSVAGTSGSFPQYF.

The chain links TRBV5-1 to TRBJ1-6; D is unclear. Trimming pared 6 bases from V and 0 bases from J, leaving 13 bases between. Germline V lookup: CDR1 SGHRS, CDR2 YFSETQ. This CDR3 is built from 16 residues. The chain's CDR3 is CASTPAGSSYNSPLHF. The CDR3 bases are TGCGCCAGCACCCCTGCGGGGAGCTCCTATAATTCACCCCTCCACTTT.

The CDR3 protein is CASGKQGLAYEQYF. DNA for the CDR3: TGTGCCAGCGGTAAACAGGGGTTAGCCTACGAGCAGTACTTC. The chain carries TRBV27 and TRBJ2-7; 7 nucleotides agree with TRBD1. Trimming removed 8 bases from V and 2 bases from J; junction bases left unmatched: 9. There are 14 residues in the CDR3. Germline V gene sequence: CDR1 MNHEY, CDR2 SMNVEV (reference sequence).

This chain connects TRBV5-1 to TRBJ1-1; D might be TRBD1 (5 bases). Germline V gene data show CDR1 as SGHRS and CDR2 as YFSETQ. Trimming removed 3 bases at V and 1 base at J, with 7 bases between. The CDR3 length is 13 residues. The CDR3 is CASSSQGNTEAFF. CDR3 DNA: TGCGCCAGCAGCTCCCAGGGGAACACTGAAGCTTTCTTT.

The table lists this clone with a count of one. This chain links TRBV27 with TRBJ2-2; 13 nucleotides match TRBD2. The CDR3 is 17 amino acids. The V gene end was trimmed by 5 bases and the J gene end by 4 bases; junction bases not matched to a gene: 7. From germline, CDR1 is MNHEY and CDR2 SMNVEV (reference sequence). CDR3 nucleotide sequence: TGTGCCAGCAGTCCCGGGACTAGCGGGGCCGTCACCGGGGAGCTGTTTTTT. It yields the protein CASSPGTSGAVTGELFF.

The J gene is TRBJ1-1, the V gene TRBV29-1; D is possibly TRBD1 (5 bases). Germline CDR1 reads SQVTM; CDR2 reads ANQGSEA. V shed 7 bases and J shed 3 bases, with 12 bases lying between them. This CDR3 comprises 12 residues. CDR3 DNA sequence: TGCAGCGGGACGGAGGGGTACACTGAAGCTTTCTTT. This sequence encodes CSGTEGYTEAFF. Full variable domain (remainder filled in from reference TRBV29-1 and TRBJ1-1): SAVISQKPSRDICQRGTSLTIQCQVDSQVTMMFWYRQQPGQSLTLIATANQGSEATYESGFVIDKFPISRPNLTFSTLTVSNMSPEDSSIYLCSGTEGYTEAFFGQGTRLTVV.

This chain's CDR3 is CASSLGGAGGQFSGNTIYF. As DNA, the CDR3 is TGCGCCAGCAGCTTGGGAGGTGCGGGAGGCCAGTTCTCTGGAAACACCATATATTTT. This rearrangement joins TRBV5-1 to TRBJ1-3; D is undetermined. Germline lookup yields CDR1 SGHRS and CDR2 YFSETQ. CDR3 length: 19 residues. Trimming shortened V by 0 bases and J by 0 bases, and 19 bases separated the two germline ends.

About this clone itself: Different DNA sequences within this sample yield the same CDR3. The chain joins TRBV7-2 to TRBJ2-7; no reliable D call. Trimming pared 1 base from V and 4 bases from J, leaving 5 bases between. Per the germline V gene, CDR1 is SGHTA and CDR2 is FQGNSA. The CDR3 runs 12 residues. The CDR3 coding sequence is TGTGCCAGCAGCTTAGTGAGATACGAGCAGTACTTC. Its translation is CASSLVRYEQYF.